This TCR beta chain was sequenced during a study of OX40 agonist ivuxolimab in advanced cancers. Looking at the study overall: Ivuxolimab, which targeted the costimulatory receptor OX40 (CD134), was an agonistic, fully human IgG2 monoclonal antibody. Intravenous ivuxolimab was administered to patients every 2 weeks at six dose levels: 0.01, 0.1, 0.3, 1.5, 3 and 10 mg/kg. Of the approximately 54 patients in dose escalation, about 20 had hepatocellular carcinoma, some 15 had melanoma, 9 had renal cell carcinoma and 9 had head and neck cancer. A male proportion of 82.7% and a mean age of 60 years, ranging from roughly 23 to 79, were recorded for the dose-escalation cohort. Patients were allowed to have had prior anti-PD-1, anti-PD-L1 or anti-CTLA-4 therapy, and more than 35% of the dose-escalation patients had been treated with checkpoint inhibitors. Partial responses occurred in three dose-escalation patients, of whom one had hepatocellular carcinoma and two had cutaneous melanoma. The point of sequencing TCRbeta in the periphery was to test whether ivuxolimab changed TCR sequence diversity and drove clonal T-cell expansion. The paper describes the monotherapy dose-escalation part (N of about 52 patients) of the phase I trial of ivuxolimab. Study-wide findings and limitations: In the 0.1-3.0 mg/kg groups, partial responders had among the lowest normalized peripheral clonal expansion, particularly in CD8+ T cells. Low levels of normalized T-cell clonal expansion were also seen in some patients who did not respond. Which antigens the clonally expanded peripheral T cells were specific for was not determined. After ivuxolimab, more expanded clones were found on average in CD8+ T cells than in CD4+ T cells. At doses of 0.1 to 3.0 mg/kg, clonal expansion of both CD4+ and CD8+ blood T cells was observed from baseline to week 6.

The trial excluded patients who had a history of autoimmune disease or were on systemic immunosuppression. Peripheral blood for TCR sequencing was collected from all dose cohorts at baseline, on cycle 4 day 1, and on cycle 7 day 1. The samples were taken from a phase I, first-in-human, multicenter, open-label dose-escalation trial of ivuxolimab. Adults with locally advanced or metastatic melanoma, renal cell carcinoma, hepatocellular carcinoma or head and neck squamous cell carcinoma were enrolled in the trial. Before TCR sequencing, CD4+ T cells and CD8+ T cells were sorted from peripheral blood as separate populations. The germline V gene (reference sequence) supplies CDR1 LNHDA and CDR2 SQIVND. At the junction V is shortened by 7 bases and J by 4 bases; bases outside the gene matches: 7. The CDR3 has 16 amino acids, counting the end cysteine and phenylalanine. Just the 48-base CDR3 DNA is kept, in frame starting at base 1.

Genomic DNA was extracted from sorted cells for sequencing of the TCRbeta CDR3 region. The immunoSEQ Assay was used to sequence the TCRbeta CDR3 regions. The immuneACCESS repertoire file appears here via TCRdb, limited to in-frame rearrangements. These files lack a portion of the clones; in checked studies, under half of the deficit traces to unresolved V genes, and the cause of the others is not known. This sample lists roughly 71,000 clones; approximately 89% were detected once. Of the sample, about 0.6% falls within the top ten clones. Note on this clone: Its antigen specificity is not known. Per-base qualities were not stored, and no clone one base away is much larger.

The rearranged chain carries TRBV19 and TRBJ1-6, and 10 junction bases match TRBD1. The origin of this receptor is an adult with an advanced solid tumor such as melanoma, head and neck, liver or kidney cancer. The sequences come from CD4+ or CD8+ T cells sorted from blood, collected in a trial of the OX40 agonist ivuxolimab. DNA sequence: TGTGCCAGTAACGCCCTGGACAGGGGGTATAATTCACCCCTCCACTTT. Translated, it reads CASNALDRGYNSPLHF. Here the CDR3 is joined to the reference TRBV19 and TRBJ1-6 genes, and the full variable domain is: DGGITQSPKYLFRKEGQNVTLSCEQNLNHDAMYWYRQDPGQGLRLIYYSQIVNDFQKGDIAEGYSVSREKKESFPLTVTSAQKNPTAFYLCASNALDRGYNSPLHFGNGTRLTVT.